A single sample gave rise to the 14 T cell receptor beta chains below, sequenced in a study of cytomegalovirus exposure and HLA in healthy donors. With 60 Vbeta and 13 Jbeta primers, the PCR was carried out. The protocol was immunoSEQ multiplex PCR, while the TCRdb copy is restricted to in-frame clones and leaves out a portion. The sample has around 94,000 clones, roughly 78% seen once; the top ten hold around 4.6%. Sequencing used PBMCs. The receptors come from a woman aged 40 to 50 in good health and CMV-seropositive.

This chain connects TRBV27 to TRBJ2-7, with D perhaps TRBD1 (6 bases). The length of the CDR3 is 13 residues. Trimming stripped 6 bases from V and 3 bases from J, with 12 bases between. Germline V gene sequence: CDR1 MNHEY, CDR2 SMNVEV (reference sequence). The CDR3 sequence is CASSLGQVYEQYF. In DNA, the CDR3 is TGTGCCAGCAGCCTGGGACAAGTCTACGAGCAGTACTTC.

The chain recombines TRBV2 with TRBJ2-7, with TRBD2 as a possible D gene (5 bases). Germline V gene data show CDR1 as SNHLY and CDR2 as FYNNEI. The germline V and J ends were trimmed by 9 bases and 4 bases, with 28 bases remaining between them. The CDR3 spans 17 residues. The CDR3 protein is CASGNPLPGPKRYEQYF. The CDR3 bases are TGTGCCAGTGGAAACCCGCTACCCGGTCCCAAGCGGTACGAGCAGTACTTC.

The chain carries TRBV20-1 and TRBJ2-1; TRBD2 is a possible D gene (6 bases). This CDR3 is built from 11 residues. Germline CDR1 DFQATT, CDR2 SNEGSKA (reference sequence). V was trimmed by 5 bases and J by 10 bases, leaving 12 bases between them. The CDR3 nucleotides read TGCAGTGCTTCCCGAGGGAGGGAGCAGTTCTTC. It specifies CSASRGREQFF.

The gene calls are TRBV13 and TRBJ1-6; 8 bases agree with TRBD1. This CDR3 is 15 amino acids long. V lost 7 bases, J lost 2 bases, and 4 bases stayed unmatched. Germline lookup yields CDR1 PRHDT and CDR2 FYEKMQ (reference sequence). The CDR3 DNA sequence: TGTGCCAGCACCACACAGGGGGCCTATAATTCACCCCTCCACTTT. Protein sequence: CASTTQGAYNSPLHF.

The rearrangement links TRBV9 to TRBJ2-1; D is perhaps TRBD2 (6 bases). Germline V CDR1 and CDR2: SGDLS, YYNGEE. The CDR3 sequence is 16 residues long. V was trimmed by 4 bases and J by 6 bases, leaving 20 bases between them. This chain's CDR3 is CASSLRLVGVSNEQFF. CDR3 coding DNA: TGTGCCAGCAGCCTTCGACTAGTGGGAGTATCCAATGAGCAGTTCTTC.

The chain employs TRBV19 and TRBJ2-7; 7 bases are a match to TRBD2. The junction had 1 base not matched to a gene; V was cut back by 2 bases and J by 6 bases. The germline V gene encodes CDR1 LNHDA and CDR2 SQIVND (reference sequence). The CDR3 runs 12 residues. The CDR3 sequence: CASSIQRGEQYF. Here the CDR3 DNA reads TGTGCCAGTAGTATACAGCGGGGCGAGCAGTACTTC.

The CDR3 bases are TGCGCCAGCAGCCAAGGGGGACAGGGTGCCGAGCAGTACTTC. Translated, it gives CASSQGGQGAEQYF. The genes are TRBV4-3 and TRBJ2-7, with 9 bases matching TRBD1. CDR1 is LGHNA and CDR2 is YSLEER in the germline V gene. V trimming: 1 base; J trimming: 6 bases; junction bases outside the gene matches: 4. This CDR3 comprises 14 residues.

The DNA of the CDR3 is TGTGCCAGCGGATTCGGACTAGCGGGCTCCTACGAGCAGTACTTC. Encoded protein: CASGFGLAGSYEQYF. The chain carries TRBV27 and TRBJ2-7; 11 nucleotides align to TRBD2. This CDR3 region has 15 residues. V shed 8 bases and J 0 bases; nucleotides not matched to a gene: 6. Germline CDR1 reads MNHEY; CDR2 reads SMNVEV (reference sequence).

The gene calls are TRBV29-1 and TRBJ2-1; a weak D match, TRBD2 (6 bases). The germline V gene has CDR1 SQVTM and CDR2 ANQGSEA. This CDR3 contains 14 residues. The germline V and J ends were trimmed by 4 bases and 0 bases, with 10 bases remaining between them. CDR3 nucleotide sequence: TGCAGCGTTGTTAGCGGTAGCTCCTACAATGAGCAGTTCTTC. It yields the protein CSVVSGSSYNEQFF.

The rearrangement joins TRBV4-3 to TRBJ2-5, with 10 bases lining up with TRBD2. The CDR3 extends over 17 amino acids. V was pared by 0 bases and J by 4 bases, with 8 bases of the junction left unmatched. Germline V CDR1 and CDR2: LGHNA, YSLEER. CDR3 sequence reads: CASSQEGIAGGLETQYF. In DNA, the CDR3 is TGCGCCAGCAGCCAAGAGGGAATAGCGGGAGGACTAGAGACCCAGTACTTC.

This chain connects TRBV19 to TRBJ2-7; 8 bases line up with TRBD1. Germline-derived CDR1 and CDR2 are LNHDA and SQIVND (reference sequence). CDR3 length: 15 amino acids. Losses at the gene ends were 5 bases for V and 0 bases for J; bases not matched to a gene: 6. This CDR3 is CASSPDRGSSYEQYF. CDR3 DNA: TGTGCCAGTAGTCCAGACAGGGGAAGCTCCTACGAGCAGTACTTC.

The rearrangement links TRBV19 to TRBJ1-2; D is uncertain. The V end was cut by 3 bases, the J end by 4 bases, with 15 bases between. The CDR3 loop spans 15 amino acids. Per the germline V gene, CDR1 is LNHDA and CDR2 is SQIVND (reference sequence). The CDR3: CASSMLGSGGYGYTF. The CDR3 DNA is TGTGCCAGTAGTATGCTTGGGTCAGGTGGCTATGGCTACACCTTC.

V and J are TRBV13 and TRBJ2-5; TRBD2 aligns across 7 bases. The CDR3 is 14 amino acids. V was pared by 4 bases and J by 5 bases, with 7 bases of the junction left unmatched. CDR1 and CDR2 from the germline V gene are PRHDT and FYEKMQ (reference sequence). The CDR3 spells CASSSFGGVETQYF. The CDR3 nucleotides are TGTGCCAGCAGCTCCTTTGGGGGGGTGGAGACCCAGTACTTC.

CDR3 protein: CASSSIAGLSSYEQYF. The CDR3 region has the DNA TGTGCCAGCAGCTCTATCGCGGGTCTCAGCTCCTACGAGCAGTACTTC. The chain carries TRBV13 and TRBJ2-7; perhaps TRBD2 as D (5 bases). Trimming removed 4 bases from V and 0 bases from J, with 16 bases in between. Germline V gene data show CDR1 as PRHDT and CDR2 as FYEKMQ (reference sequence). This CDR3 contains 16 residues.